This T cell receptor (beta chain) was recorded in a study of T-cell reconstitution after alpha-beta-depleted transplantation in children. This CDR3 has 13 residues. V shed 11 bases and J 2 bases; nucleotides not matched to a gene: 4. Germline CDR1 and CDR2: ENHRY and SYGVKD. Unique molecular identifiers were used in preparing the TCRbeta library. MiXCR, applied by TCRdb to the PCR reads, yields one record per CDR3 protein. The sample carries hundreds of thousands of distinct CDR3 sequences, over 10% recorded once. This clonotype was picked up many times. The J gene is TRBJ2-2, the V gene TRBV10-3, with 8 bases matching TRBD2. The receptor was isolated from a girl under 10 years old with congenital amegakaryocytic thrombocytopenia, due to receive a stem cell transplant. Sequencing was performed on PBMCs, taken before TCRalphabeta/CD19-depleted stem cell transplant. This CDR3 reads CALRTSNTGELFF. CDR3 bases: TGTGCCTTACGGACTAGCAACACCGGGGAGCTGTTTTTT.